One and the same sample provided the 12 T cell receptor beta chains below, sequenced in a study of blood T cell repertoires in COVID-19. Clones were read by immunoSEQ multiplex PCR, and TCRdb kept only the in-frame ones, dropping some. The sample has 70,000 to 100,000 clones, around 84% seen once. Sequenced sample: peripheral blood. These receptors were obtained from a human donor in a cohort sampled during active COVID-19.

This chain uses TRBV19 with TRBJ2-3, with D perhaps matching TRBD2 (6 bases). V lost 1 base and J 0 bases, leaving 17 bases between the germline ends. Germline V gene sequence: CDR1 LNHDA, CDR2 SQIVND (reference sequence). This CDR3 comprises 18 residues. CDR3 DNA sequence: TGTGCCAGTAGTATAGGAAGGCCGGGGAGGACTAGCACAGATACGCAGTATTTT. Translated, it gives CASSIGRPGRTSTDTQYF.

The chain couples TRBV6-5 to TRBJ2-7, with 12 bases aligning to TRBD2. Germline loops: CDR1 MNHEY, CDR2 SVGAGI. J was trimmed by 7 bases and V by 4 bases; bases with no gene match: 8. The CDR3 has 15 amino acids. CDR3 in DNA: TGTGCCAGCAGTTCCCCTACTAGCGGGAGGTGGGAGCAGTACTTC. This sequence encodes CASSSPTSGRWEQYF.

This chain uses TRBV5-5 with TRBJ2-2; 10 bases align to TRBD2. Losses at the gene ends were 0 bases for V and 1 base for J; bases not matched to a gene: 3. There are 17 residues in the CDR3. The germline gives CDR1 SGHKS, CDR2 YYEKEE (reference sequence). CDR3 coding DNA: TGTGCCAGCAGCTTGGAGCTAGCGGGGGTGAACACCGGGGAGCTGTTTTTT. This sequence encodes CASSLELAGVNTGELFF. The full variable domain, its missing parts supplied by reference TRBV5-5 and TRBJ2-2, is DAGVTQSPTHLIKTRGQQVTLRCSPISGHKSVSWYQQVLGQGPQFIFQYYEKEERGRGNFPDRFSARQFPNYSSELNVNALLLGDSALYLCASSLELAGVNTGELFFGEGSRLTVL.

The chain uses TRBV19 and TRBJ1-6, with TRBD1 as a possible D gene (5 bases). The CDR3 loop spans 14 amino acids. V was clipped by 10 bases and J by 4 bases, with 14 bases between them. CDR1 and CDR2 (germline): LNHDA, SQIVND (reference sequence). The CDR3 region is CATFSGTYNSPLHF. The CDR3 DNA reads as TGTGCCACCTTCTCGGGGACTTATAATTCACCCCTCCACTTT.

The chain joins TRBV27 to TRBJ1-6; tentative D call: TRBD1 (6 bases). The CDR3 is 14 amino acids. Per germline, CDR1 MNHEY and CDR2 SMNVEV (reference sequence). Trimming removed 7 bases at V and 9 bases at J, with 16 bases between. CDR3 nucleotide sequence: TGTGCCAGCAACACAGGGCTGCGGAGTTCACCCCTCCACTTT. This translates into CASNTGLRSSPLHF.

The rearrangement links TRBV3-1 (or the pseudogene TRBV3-2) to TRBJ1-2; 8 nucleotides align to TRBD1. The CDR3 spans 16 residues. Losses at the gene ends were 1 base for V and 7 bases for J; bases not matched to a gene: 11. CDR1 is LGHDT and CDR2 is YNNKEL in the germline V gene (reference sequence). The CDR3 nucleotides are TGTGCCAGCAGCCAAGGGGCGGCAGGACAGGGCTCTGGCTACACCTTC. Its protein product is CASSQGAAGQGSGYTF.

The chain couples TRBV6-5 to TRBJ1-5, with 9 bases identical to TRBD1. The CDR3 contains 16 residues. The J segment lost 4 bases and the V segment lost 4 bases, leaving 8 bases of the junction unmatched. CDR1 is MNHEY, CDR2 SVGAGI, per germline. The CDR3 DNA follows: TGTGCCAGCAGTTTATTTTGGGACAGGGAGAATCAGCCCCAGCATTTT. This encodes CASSLFWDRENQPQHF.

This sequence joins TRBV3-1 (or the pseudogene TRBV3-2) and TRBJ1-2; D is unclear. V lost 0 bases, J lost 1 base, and 6 bases lay in between. The germline gives CDR1 LGHDT, CDR2 YNNKEL (reference sequence). This CDR3 is built from 14 residues. The CDR3 region has the DNA TGTGCCAGCAGCCAAGATCCCAGTAACTATGGCTACACCTTC. As protein: CASSQDPSNYGYTF.

The rearrangement links TRBV5-1 to TRBJ2-5; 7 nucleotides agree with TRBD1. After removal of 3 bases from V and 1 base from J, the junction contained 0 bases not matched to a gene. Germline V gene lookup returns CDR1 SGHRS and CDR2 YFSETQ. The CDR3 contains 13 residues. As DNA, the CDR3 is TGCGCCAGCAGCTGGGACAGCCAAGAGACCCAGTACTTC. Translation: CASSWDSQETQYF. Variable domain in full (rest from reference TRBV5-1 and TRBJ2-5): KAGVTQTPRYLIKTRGQQVTLSCSPISGHRSVSWYQQTPGQGLQFLFEYFSETQRNKGNFPGRFSGRQFSNSRSEMNVSTLELGDSALYLCASSWDSQETQYFGPGTRLLVL.

This clone has a handful of counts. J is TRBJ1-5 and V is TRBV5-8; 11 bases align to TRBD1. The CDR3 is 17 residues long. The trim removed 4 bases at V and 6 bases at J, leaving 12 bases unmatched. CDR1 and CDR2 from the germline V gene are SGHTS and YDEGEE. The CDR3 sequence is CASSRSAGTGGRQPQHF. CDR3 in DNA: TGTGCCAGCAGCCGCTCAGCCGGGACAGGGGGTCGTCAGCCCCAGCATTTT.

The chain carries TRBV15 and TRBJ2-3; D perhaps matches TRBD1 (6 bases). The CDR3 sequence is 13 residues long. The V end was cut by 9 bases, the J end by 4 bases, with 14 bases between. The germline V gene has CDR1 LNHNV and CDR2 YYDKDF (reference sequence). The CDR3 DNA sequence: TGTGCCACTTCGACAGGAAGGTCAGATACGCAGTATTTT. Translating gives CATSTGRSDTQYF.

The V gene is TRBV18, the J gene TRBJ2-3; 8 bases are a match to TRBD2. The CDR3 has 17 residues. CDR1 and CDR2 from the germline V gene are KGHSH and LQKENI. V was clipped by 2 bases and J by 4 bases; unmatched bases: 11. The CDR3 loop is CASSPIPGGMNADTQYF. The CDR3, as DNA: TGTGCCAGCTCACCAATCCCGGGAGGGATGAACGCAGATACGCAGTATTTT.